This TCR beta chain was sequenced during a study of Tregs in tolerant kidney transplant recipients. This CDR3 is 13 amino acids long. Germline V gene lookup returns CDR1 LNHNV and CDR2 YYDKDF (reference sequence). V was shortened by 6 bases and J by 8 bases, with 11 bases between the two germline ends. Here immunoSEQ multiplex PCR was the method, and the copy in TCRdb shows in-frame clones only, minus some. The sample holds under 300,000 clones; roughly 80% are singletons and the top ten take 0.64%. The sequencing input was CD4+ T cells from blood. The chain employs TRBV15 and TRBJ1-6; the D gene is possibly TRBD1 (5 bases). The source of this sequence is a human donor in good health. CDR3 DNA: TGTGCCACCAGTATCCAGGGAGATTCACCCCTCCACTTT. It translates to CATSIQGDSPLHF.